The 22 T cell receptor beta chains below come from one sample, sequenced in a study of cytomegalovirus exposure and HLA in healthy donors. The PCR was carried out with 60 Vbeta primers and 13 Jbeta primers. The protocol was immunoSEQ multiplex PCR, while the TCRdb copy is restricted to in-frame clones and leaves out a portion. The repertoire holds about 83,000 clones, roughly 79% seen once, with 1.9% in the top ten. The specimen was PBMCs. These receptors originate from a woman in her 30s in good health and CMV-seronegative.

Note on this clone: As the CDR3 is not closed by the conserved phenylalanine or tryptophan, this likely results from a read error. This chain joins TRBV7-2 and TRBJ1-2; weak D call: TRBD1 (6 bases). The CDR3 contains 14 residues. V dropped 5 bases and J dropped 4 bases, with 14 bases sitting between them. Germline V lookup: CDR1 SGHTA, CDR2 FQGNSA. The CDR3: CASSPRGQSYGYTL. The CDR3 DNA is TGTGCCAGCAGCCCCAGAGGACAGAGCTATGGCTACACCCTC.

This chain links TRBV4-3 with TRBJ2-3; 13 bases fit TRBD2. Trimming took 0 bases from V and 9 from J; bases not matched to a gene: 9. Germline CDR1 is LGHNA and CDR2 is YSLEER. The CDR3 spans 17 residues. The CDR3: CASSQEGGLAGLGTQYF. CDR3 sequence (DNA): TGCGCCAGCAGCCAAGAAGGGGGACTAGCGGGGCTTGGGACGCAGTATTTT.

The chain has TRBV29-1 and TRBJ2-1, with no clear D. There are 13 residues in the CDR3. Germline CDR1 SQVTM, CDR2 ANQGSEA. The V gene lost 6 bases and the J gene lost 0 bases, with 9 bases spanning the gap. CDR3 sequence (DNA): TGCAGCGTCAGTTGGGCCTCCTACAATGAGCAGTTCTTC. This sequence encodes CSVSWASYNEQFF.

This rearrangement joins TRBV2 to TRBJ2-2; maybe TRBD2 (5 bases). Per the germline V gene, CDR1 is SNHLY and CDR2 is FYNNEI. V was pared by 1 base and J by 1 base, with 22 bases between. CDR3 length: 20 amino acids. This CDR3 is CASSEEYVRLARGNTGELFF. The CDR3 DNA sequence: TGTGCCAGCAGTGAAGAATATGTTCGCCTAGCTCGGGGGAACACCGGGGAGCTGTTTTTT.

This chain connects TRBV21-1 to TRBJ1-6. TRBV21-1 is an annotated pseudogene. CDR3 length equals 11 residues. CDR3 coding DNA: TGTGCCAGCCAGAGGAATTCACCCCTCCACTTT. Amino acids: CASQRNSPLHF.

The chain employs TRBV5-5 and TRBJ1-1, with a weak D call TRBD1 (6 bases). Looked up from germline, CDR1 is SGHKS and CDR2 is YYEKEE (reference sequence). The V and J ends lost 2 bases and 4 bases respectively, with 18 bases between them. The CDR3 loop spans 16 amino acids. The CDR3 DNA reads TGTGCCAGCAGCTTAGTGGGGGGGCCGGGGGGCACTGAAGCTTTCTTT. Translated: CASSLVGGPGGTEAFF.

This clone appeared once. The chain combines TRBV10-3 with TRBJ1-3, with 7 bases fitting TRBD1. The CDR3 consists of 16 residues. The germline V gene has CDR1 ENHRY and CDR2 SYGVKD. V was pared by 4 bases and J by 2 bases, with 8 bases of the junction left unmatched. The CDR3 DNA is TGTGCCATCAGTGCGTCGACAGGGCCCCCTGGAAACACCATATATTTT. Its translation is CAISASTGPPGNTIYF.

This chain connects TRBV29-1 to TRBJ2-1, with TRBD2 identical over 12 bases. The germline gives CDR1 SQVTM, CDR2 ANQGSEA. Trimming cost V 1 base and J 4 bases; bases outside gene matches: 11. The CDR3 is 18 residues long. The DNA for the CDR3 is TGCAGCGTTGAAGGACTAGCGGGAGCCGATGGATCTTACAATGAGCAGTTCTTC. The encoded protein is CSVEGLAGADGSYNEQFF.

The chain recombines TRBV7-9 with TRBJ1-2; D not resolved. The V end was cut by 3 bases, the J end by 6 bases, with 8 bases between. The CDR3 runs to 12 residues. Looked up from germline, CDR1 is SEHNR and CDR2 is FQNEAQ (reference sequence). This CDR3 is CASSFGNNGYTF. The CDR3 DNA sequence: TGTGCCAGCAGCTTCGGGAACAATGGCTACACCTTC.

J is TRBJ2-5 and V is TRBV29-1; TRBD2 matches 8 bases. In germline, CDR1 is SQVTM, CDR2 ANQGSEA. The V and J ends lost 4 bases and 4 bases, in that order; junction bases with no gene match: 5. The CDR3 runs to 13 residues. The CDR3 reads CSVGGGGLETQYF. Written as DNA, the CDR3 is TGCAGCGTTGGAGGCGGGGGGTTAGAGACCCAGTACTTC.

This chain connects TRBV7-2 to TRBJ2-7; D ambiguous. CDR3 length equals 14 residues. Germline lookup yields CDR1 SGHTA and CDR2 FQGNSA. V was cut by 2 bases and J by 2 bases, with 10 bases left in between. The CDR3 sequence: CASSLFGSTYEQYF. As DNA, the CDR3 is TGTGCCAGCAGCTTATTTGGCTCGACCTACGAGCAGTACTTC.

The DNA for the CDR3 is TGTGCCACACTTGGTCAGGGGGTCAGCAATCAGCCCCAGCATTTT. Protein: CATLGQGVSNQPQHF. This chain connects TRBV6-6 to TRBJ1-5; 7 bases fit TRBD1. Germline V CDR1 and CDR2: MNHNY, SVGAGI (reference sequence). V shed 10 bases, J shed 1 base, and the junction held 10 bases outside the gene matches. The CDR3 runs to 15 residues.

The rearrangement joins TRBV19 to TRBJ2-2; 7 bases agree with TRBD2. V shed 8 bases and J 7 bases; nucleotides not matched to a gene: 7. This CDR3 has 13 amino acids. Germline CDR1 is LNHDA and CDR2 is SQIVND (reference sequence). This CDR3 reads CASLGGSVGELFF. For the CDR3, the DNA is TGTGCCAGTTTGGGCGGGAGCGTCGGGGAGCTGTTTTTT.

V is TRBV6-5 and J is TRBJ1-2; no clear D. Germline values: CDR1 MNHEY, CDR2 SVGAGI. This CDR3 comprises 14 residues. Trimming left V 0 bases short and J 4 bases short, with 9 bases between. The CDR3: CASSYSSQVYGYTF. The DNA of the CDR3 is TGTGCCAGCAGTTACTCGAGCCAGGTCTATGGCTACACCTTC.

The chain links TRBV19 to TRBJ1-3, with 7 bases identical to TRBD1. The germline CDR1 and CDR2 sequences are LNHDA and SQIVND (reference sequence). This CDR3 has 15 residues. The V gene end was trimmed by 3 bases and the J gene end by 4 bases; junction bases not matched to a gene: 6. CDR3 loop: CASSMTGSGGNTIYF. In DNA form, the CDR3 reads TGTGCCAGTAGTATGACAGGGAGTGGAGGAAACACCATATATTTT.

This clone was counted between two and nine times. The chain links TRBV5-5 to TRBJ1-5; D is possibly TRBD1 (6 bases). The CDR3 spans 16 residues. CDR1 and CDR2 from the germline V gene are SGHKS and YYEKEE (reference sequence). V lost 2 bases to trimming and J lost 0 bases, with 12 bases between them. The CDR3 DNA follows: TGTGCCAGCAGCTTCCCGACAGGTTATAGCAATCAGCCCCAGCATTTT. It codes for CASSFPTGYSNQPQHF.

This clone was seen a few times. The V and J genes are TRBV5-1 and TRBJ2-7; 8 bases align to TRBD1. V dropped 3 bases and J dropped 6; count of bases not matched to a gene: 11. CDR3 length: 15 amino acids. CDR1 SGHRS and CDR2 YFSETQ come from the germline V gene. The CDR3 spells CASSYPGTGAREQYF. The CDR3 coding sequence is TGCGCCAGCAGCTATCCCGGGACAGGTGCCCGCGAGCAGTACTTC.

The chain couples TRBV5-1 to TRBJ2-3, with D perhaps TRBD2 (5 bases). Trimming cost V 1 base and J 1 base, with 13 bases left between them. CDR3 length equals 16 residues. Looked up from germline, CDR1 is SGHRS and CDR2 is YFSETQ. The DNA of the CDR3 is TGCGCCAGCAGCTTGAGTGGAGCGGACCGCACAGATACGCAGTATTTT. This gives the protein CASSLSGADRTDTQYF.

The chain has TRBV6-1 and TRBJ1-4, with a tentative D call TRBD1 (6 bases). Trimming shortened V by 8 bases and J by 8 bases, and 21 bases separated the two germline ends. Germline assignment: CDR1 MNHNS and CDR2 SASEGT. This CDR3 has 15 amino acids. The CDR3 DNA reads TGTGCCAGCCGGCGAACCGGGACAAACCTCGAAAAACTGTTTTTT. Amino acid sequence: CASRRTGTNLEKLFF.

In this sample, this clone turned up a few times. The J gene is TRBJ2-5, the V gene TRBV28; TRBD1 matches at 7 bases. The J call may be incorrect, as the DNA end agrees better with TRBJ2-7. This CDR3 has 16 amino acids. Germline loops: CDR1 MDHEN, CDR2 SYDVKM. CDR3 bases: TGTGCCAGCAGTTTATTAAAGACAGGGTGGAATTACGAGCAGTACTTC. This sequence encodes CASSLLKTGWNYEQYF.

In its sample, this clone was seen a few times. The chain combines TRBV28 with TRBJ1-3; D unclear. The V end was cut by 7 bases, the J end by 7 bases, with 11 bases between. The CDR3 extends over 12 amino acids. CDR1 MDHEN and CDR2 SYDVKM come from the germline V gene. CDR3 region: CASTHSLNTIYF. DNA for the CDR3: TGTGCCAGCACTCACAGCTTGAACACCATATATTTT.

This clone was seen only a few times. This rearrangement joins TRBV6-5 to TRBJ2-1; the D gene is possibly TRBD1 (6 bases). The CDR3 is 15 residues long. V was cut by 5 bases and J by 8 bases, with 19 bases left in between. Germline V CDR1 and CDR2: MNHEY, SVGAGI. CDR3 amino acids: CASSRPERGYDEQFF. The DNA of the CDR3 is TGTGCCAGCAGTAGACCAGAGAGGGGGTATGATGAGCAGTTCTTC.